These T cell receptor beta chains were read from a single sample in a study of blood T cell repertoires in COVID-19. Sequencing was performed with immunoSEQ multiplex PCR; in TCRdb, only in-frame clones are kept and a portion is missing. Of around 240,000 clones listed, roughly nine tenths are singletons. Sequencing was done on a sample of PBMCs or T cells enriched from blood (not recorded which). These receptors originate from a human donor in a cohort exposed to, infected with or recovered from COVID-19 (not recorded which). The donor label of this sample is uncertain. The CDR3 runs from the conserved cysteine through the conserved F or W. The order of the fields is V gene, clone size, CDR3 length, D gene, J gene, CDR3 DNA, CDR3 protein. The D gene is left open where the match is weak. Clone size, where shown, is once, few, many, or a class for clones that have expanded.

v_call: TRBV10-2; clone_size: .; cdr3_length: 15; d_call: TRBD2; j_call: TRBJ2-5; cdr3_nt: TGCGCCAGCATCCCGGGGGGGCTCACAATTGAGACCCAGTACTTC; cdr3_aa: CASIPGGLTIETQYF
v_call: TRBV9; clone_size: .; cdr3_length: 15; d_call: TRBD2; j_call: TRBJ2-7; cdr3_nt: TGTGCCAGCAGCCTTAGCGGGGGGGCCTTCTACGAGCAGTACTTC; cdr3_aa: CASSLSGGAFYEQYF
v_call: TRBV13; clone_size: .; cdr3_length: 11; d_call: .; j_call: TRBJ1-1; cdr3_nt: TGTGCCAGCAGCCTACTGACTGAAGCTTTCTTT; cdr3_aa: CASSLLTEAFF
v_call: TRBV7-2; clone_size: .; cdr3_length: 17; d_call: TRBD2; j_call: TRBJ2-3; cdr3_nt: TGTGCCAGCAGCTACCAAAGGACTAGAATCCCCACAGATACGCAGTATTTT; cdr3_aa: CASSYQRTRIPTDTQYF
v_call: TRBV6-5; clone_size: .; cdr3_length: 15; d_call: .; j_call: TRBJ2-2; cdr3_nt: TGTGCCACCACCAATGGGGGGGCAGGGACCGGGGAGCTGTTTTTT; cdr3_aa: CATTNGGAGTGELFF
v_call: TRBV6-5; clone_size: .; cdr3_length: 15; d_call: TRBD1; j_call: TRBJ1-2; cdr3_nt: TGTGCCAGCAGTTACCCCGGGACAGGGCCATATGGCTACACCTTC; cdr3_aa: CASSYPGTGPYGYTF
v_call: TRBV5-5; clone_size: .; cdr3_length: 14; d_call: .; j_call: TRBJ1-2; cdr3_nt: TGTGCCAGCAGTTTTCGGAGGGAGGACTATGGCTACACCTTC; cdr3_aa: CASSFRREDYGYTF
v_call: TRBV19; clone_size: .; cdr3_length: 11; d_call: .; j_call: TRBJ2-5; cdr3_nt: TGTGCCGGCCCCAGCGTGGAGACCCAGTACTTC; cdr3_aa: CAGPSVETQYF
v_call: TRBV19; clone_size: .; cdr3_length: 14; d_call: TRBD1; j_call: TRBJ2-5; cdr3_nt: TGTGCCAGTAACCGAAGACAGGGAAGCGAGACCCAGTACTTC; cdr3_aa: CASNRRQGSETQYF
v_call: TRBV9; clone_size: .; cdr3_length: 15; d_call: .; j_call: TRBJ1-5; cdr3_nt: TGTGCCAGCAGCGTAGGCTCAGGACTCAATCAGCCCCAGCATTTT; cdr3_aa: CASSVGSGLNQPQHF
v_call: TRBV19; clone_size: once; cdr3_length: 15; d_call: .; j_call: TRBJ1-2; cdr3_nt: TGTGCCAGTAGCCCTTGGGGGACACCCTTCTATGGCTACACCTTC; cdr3_aa: CASSPWGTPFYGYTF
v_call: TRBV5-1; clone_size: .; cdr3_length: 18; d_call: TRBD1; j_call: TRBJ2-1; cdr3_nt: TGCGCCAGCAGCAGAGACCCCCCGGGACAGGGCTCTATCGATGAGCAGTTCTTC; cdr3_aa: CASSRDPPGQGSIDEQFF
v_call: TRBV4-2; clone_size: .; cdr3_length: 16; d_call: .; j_call: TRBJ1-1; cdr3_nt: TGTGCCAGCAGCCAAGGGTTACAGGAGTTGAACACTGAAGCTTTCTTT; cdr3_aa: CASSQGLQELNTEAFF
v_call: TRBV6-1; clone_size: .; cdr3_length: 14; d_call: .; j_call: TRBJ1-2; cdr3_nt: TGTGCCAGCAGTGAATACAGAGCTAACTATGGCTACACCTTC; cdr3_aa: CASSEYRANYGYTF
v_call: TRBV12-3/TRBV12-4; clone_size: .; cdr3_length: 12; d_call: .; j_call: TRBJ2-4; cdr3_nt: TGTGCCAGCAGTTTAGGCGGGAACATTCAGTACTTC; cdr3_aa: CASSLGGNIQYF
v_call: TRBV19; clone_size: .; cdr3_length: 13; d_call: .; j_call: TRBJ2-7; cdr3_nt: TGTGCCACTGGGGGGGGGCCCTCCTACGAGCAGTACTTC; cdr3_aa: CATGGGPSYEQYF
v_call: TRBV14; clone_size: .; cdr3_length: 14; d_call: .; j_call: TRBJ2-5; cdr3_nt: TGTGCCAGCAGCCAAGCTTCCCGACTTTGGACCCAGTACTTC; cdr3_aa: CASSQASRLWTQYF
v_call: TRBV5-1; clone_size: .; cdr3_length: 13; d_call: .; j_call: TRBJ2-7; cdr3_nt: TGCGCCAGCAGCTTGACAGTGGACTACGAGCAGTACTTC; cdr3_aa: CASSLTVDYEQYF
v_call: TRBV11-3; clone_size: .; cdr3_length: 13; d_call: .; j_call: TRBJ2-3; cdr3_nt: TGTGCCAGCAGCCGTTCCCGGACAGATACGCAGTATTTT; cdr3_aa: CASSRSRTDTQYF
v_call: TRBV11-2; clone_size: .; cdr3_length: 16; d_call: .; j_call: TRBJ2-3; cdr3_nt: TGTGCCAGCAGCTTACTATATGACAGGTTGAAGGATACGCAGTATTTT; cdr3_aa: CASSLLYDRLKDTQYF
v_call: TRBV27; clone_size: .; cdr3_length: 15; d_call: .; j_call: TRBJ2-7; cdr3_nt: TGTGCCAGCAGTTTTCTGACAGCCTCCTCCTACGAGCAGTACTTC; cdr3_aa: CASSFLTASSYEQYF
v_call: TRBV27; clone_size: .; cdr3_length: 13; d_call: .; j_call: TRBJ2-3; cdr3_nt: TGTGCCAGCAGGGACTTCCGCACAGATACGCAGTATTTT; cdr3_aa: CASRDFRTDTQYF
v_call: TRBV6-5; clone_size: .; cdr3_length: 14; d_call: TRBD1; j_call: TRBJ1-6; cdr3_nt: TGTGCCAGCAGAGAGACAGGGAGAAATTCACCCCTCCACTTT; cdr3_aa: CASRETGRNSPLHF
v_call: TRBV2; clone_size: .; cdr3_length: 18; d_call: .; j_call: TRBJ2-6; cdr3_nt: TGTGCCAGCAGTGAAGGACAGGTGCTAAACTCTGGGGCCAACGTCCTGACTTTC; cdr3_aa: CASSEGQVLNSGANVLTF
v_call: TRBV19; clone_size: .; cdr3_length: 13; d_call: .; j_call: TRBJ2-5; cdr3_nt: TGTGCCAGTAGTACAGTGTACCAAGAGACCCAGTACTTC; cdr3_aa: CASSTVYQETQYF
v_call: TRBV29-1; clone_size: .; cdr3_length: 15; d_call: TRBD1; j_call: TRBJ1-5; cdr3_nt: TGCAGTACTGACTACAGGGGGGAGGAAAATCAGCCCCAGCATTTT; cdr3_aa: CSTDYRGEENQPQHF
v_call: TRBV7-9; clone_size: .; cdr3_length: 12; d_call: .; j_call: TRBJ2-3; cdr3_nt: TGTGCCAGCAGCCTATACACAGATACGCAGTATTTT; cdr3_aa: CASSLYTDTQYF
v_call: TRBV6-5; clone_size: .; cdr3_length: 14; d_call: .; j_call: TRBJ1-1; cdr3_nt: TGTGCCAGCAGTTACGGGCTTCTGAACACTGAAGCTTTCTTT; cdr3_aa: CASSYGLLNTEAFF
v_call: TRBV5-1; clone_size: .; cdr3_length: 15; d_call: TRBD2; j_call: TRBJ2-3; cdr3_nt: TGCGCCAGTTGGTCCCGTCCGGGGGGGACAGATACGCAGTATTTT; cdr3_aa: CASWSRPGGTDTQYF
v_call: TRBV15; clone_size: .; cdr3_length: 14; d_call: .; j_call: TRBJ2-5; cdr3_nt: TGTGCCACCAGTCTCGGTTCCCTTTGGGAGACCCAGTACTTC; cdr3_aa: CATSLGSLWETQYF
v_call: TRBV3-1/TRBV3-2; clone_size: .; cdr3_length: 15; d_call: TRBD1; j_call: TRBJ1-2; cdr3_nt: TGTGCCAGCAGCCAAGACCAGACAGGGGGCGATGGCTACACCTTC; cdr3_aa: CASSQDQTGGDGYTF
v_call: TRBV5-4; clone_size: .; cdr3_length: 16; d_call: .; j_call: TRBJ2-5; cdr3_nt: TGTGCCAGCAGCTTGGCCGGCGGGGGCCGGGGGGAGACCCAGTACTTC; cdr3_aa: CASSLAGGGRGETQYF
v_call: TRBV19; clone_size: .; cdr3_length: 17; d_call: TRBD1; j_call: TRBJ1-1; cdr3_nt: TGTGCCAGTAGTATAGTAGGGCCGGGACAGGGATACACTGAAGCTTTCTTT; cdr3_aa: CASSIVGPGQGYTEAFF
v_call: TRBV24-1; clone_size: once; cdr3_length: 16; d_call: .; j_call: TRBJ2-5; cdr3_nt: TGTGCCACCAGTGATTTGGAGGAGGGGGCGAAAGAGACCCAGTACTTC; cdr3_aa: CATSDLEEGAKETQYF
v_call: TRBV4-1; clone_size: .; cdr3_length: 17; d_call: TRBD1; j_call: TRBJ2-2; cdr3_nt: TGCGCCAGCAGCCAAGACACAGGGGCCGCGAACACCGGGGAGCTGTTTTTT; cdr3_aa: CASSQDTGAANTGELFF
v_call: TRBV28; clone_size: .; cdr3_length: 15; d_call: .; j_call: TRBJ1-2; cdr3_nt: TGTGCCAGCAGTTTATCCCGGACAGCCCACTATGGCTACACCTTC; cdr3_aa: CASSLSRTAHYGYTF
v_call: TRBV7-2; clone_size: .; cdr3_length: 13; d_call: .; j_call: TRBJ2-7; cdr3_nt: TGTGCCAGCAGCCCAGGGCCCCGCCGCGAGCAGTACTTC; cdr3_aa: CASSPGPRREQYF